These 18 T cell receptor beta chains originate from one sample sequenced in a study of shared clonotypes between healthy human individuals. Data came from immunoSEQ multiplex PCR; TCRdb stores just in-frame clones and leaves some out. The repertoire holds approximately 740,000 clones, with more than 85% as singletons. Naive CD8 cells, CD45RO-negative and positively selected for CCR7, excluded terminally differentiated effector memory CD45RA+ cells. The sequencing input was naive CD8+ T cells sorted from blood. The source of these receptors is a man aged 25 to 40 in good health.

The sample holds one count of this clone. The chain's CDR3 is CSVGTNSGELFF. As DNA, the CDR3 is TGCAGCGTGGGGACTAACTCCGGGGAGCTGTTTTTT. The J gene is TRBJ2-2, the V gene TRBV29-1, with 7 nucleotides matching TRBD2. Trimming removed 6 bases from V and 6 bases from J; junction bases left unmatched: 4. CDR1 is SQVTM, CDR2 ANQGSEA, per germline. CDR3 length: 12 amino acids.

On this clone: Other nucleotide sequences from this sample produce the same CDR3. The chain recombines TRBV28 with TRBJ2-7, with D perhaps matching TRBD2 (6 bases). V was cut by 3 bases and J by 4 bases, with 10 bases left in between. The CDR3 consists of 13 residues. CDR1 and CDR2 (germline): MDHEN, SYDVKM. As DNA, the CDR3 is TGTGCCAGCAGTTTCTCAAGCGGGTACGAGCAGTACTTC. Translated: CASSFSSGYEQYF.

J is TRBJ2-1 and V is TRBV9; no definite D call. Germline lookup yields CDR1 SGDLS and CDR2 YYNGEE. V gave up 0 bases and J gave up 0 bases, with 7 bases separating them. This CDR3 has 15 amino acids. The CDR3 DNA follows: TGTGCCAGCAGCGTAGGCGAGAGCTCCTACAATGAGCAGTTCTTC. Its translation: CASSVGESSYNEQFF.

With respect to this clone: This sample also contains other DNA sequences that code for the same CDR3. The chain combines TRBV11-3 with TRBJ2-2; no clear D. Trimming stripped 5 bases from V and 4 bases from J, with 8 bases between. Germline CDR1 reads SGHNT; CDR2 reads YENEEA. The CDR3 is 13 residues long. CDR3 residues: CASSPPGTGELFF. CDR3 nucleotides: TGTGCCAGCAGCCCTCCCGGCACCGGGGAGCTGTTTTTT.

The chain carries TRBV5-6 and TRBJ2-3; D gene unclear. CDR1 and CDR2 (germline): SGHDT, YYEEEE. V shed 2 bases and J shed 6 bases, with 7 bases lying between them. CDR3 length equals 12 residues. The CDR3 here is CASSFLSDTQYF. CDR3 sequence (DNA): TGTGCCAGCAGCTTTCTTTCGGATACGCAGTATTTT.

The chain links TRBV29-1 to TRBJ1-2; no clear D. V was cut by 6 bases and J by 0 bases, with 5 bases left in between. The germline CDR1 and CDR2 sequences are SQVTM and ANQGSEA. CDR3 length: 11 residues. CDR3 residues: CSVTSNYGYTF. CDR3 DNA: TGCAGCGTGACCTCTAACTATGGCTACACCTTC.

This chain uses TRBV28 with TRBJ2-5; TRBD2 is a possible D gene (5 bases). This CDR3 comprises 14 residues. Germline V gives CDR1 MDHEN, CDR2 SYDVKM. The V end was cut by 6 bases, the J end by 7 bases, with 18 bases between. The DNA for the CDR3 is TGTGCCAGCAGCCTAACATTGGTGGAGGTGACCCAGTACTTC. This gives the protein CASSLTLVEVTQYF.

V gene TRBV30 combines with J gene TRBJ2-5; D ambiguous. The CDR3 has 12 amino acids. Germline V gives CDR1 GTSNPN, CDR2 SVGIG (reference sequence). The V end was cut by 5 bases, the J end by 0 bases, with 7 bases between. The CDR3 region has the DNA TGTGCCTGGGAAGGTTACCAAGAGACCCAGTACTTC. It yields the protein CAWEGYQETQYF.

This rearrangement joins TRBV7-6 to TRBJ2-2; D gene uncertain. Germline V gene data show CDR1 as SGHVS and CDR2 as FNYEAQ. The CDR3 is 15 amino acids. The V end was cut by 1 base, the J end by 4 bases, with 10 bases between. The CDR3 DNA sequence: TGTGCCAGCAGCTTAGAGGCACGTCTCACCGGGGAGCTGTTTTTT. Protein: CASSLEARLTGELFF.

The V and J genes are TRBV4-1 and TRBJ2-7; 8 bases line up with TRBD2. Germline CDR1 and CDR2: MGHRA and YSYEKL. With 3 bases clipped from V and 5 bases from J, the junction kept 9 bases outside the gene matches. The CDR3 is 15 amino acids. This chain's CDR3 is CASSHGLATLNEQYF. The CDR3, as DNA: TGCGCCAGCAGCCATGGACTAGCCACCCTTAACGAGCAGTACTTC.

The CDR3 loop is CASSAAGPQGNQPQHF. The CDR3 DNA is TGTGCCAGCAGTGCCGCCGGGCCCCAAGGCAATCAGCCCCAGCATTTT. The chain links TRBV2 to TRBJ1-5, with no clear D. V lost 4 bases and J lost 2, with 15 bases in between. This CDR3 region has 16 residues. CDR1 is SNHLY, CDR2 FYNNEI, per germline.

CDR3 nucleotide sequence: TGTGCCAGCAGCCTGGACAGGAGCAATGAGCAGTTCTTC. As protein: CASSLDRSNEQFF. The chain carries TRBV6-5 and TRBJ2-1, with 7 bases lining up with TRBD1. CDR1 MNHEY and CDR2 SVGAGI come from the germline V gene. The trim removed 6 bases at V and 6 bases at J, leaving 5 bases unmatched. This CDR3 comprises 13 residues.

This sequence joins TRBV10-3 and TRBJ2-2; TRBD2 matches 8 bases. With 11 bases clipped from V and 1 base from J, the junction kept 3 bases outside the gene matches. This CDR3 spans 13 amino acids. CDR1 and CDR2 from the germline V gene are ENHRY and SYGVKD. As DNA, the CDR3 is TGTGCCGCCGGGGGGGAGAACACCGGGGAGCTGTTTTTT. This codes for CAAGGENTGELFF.

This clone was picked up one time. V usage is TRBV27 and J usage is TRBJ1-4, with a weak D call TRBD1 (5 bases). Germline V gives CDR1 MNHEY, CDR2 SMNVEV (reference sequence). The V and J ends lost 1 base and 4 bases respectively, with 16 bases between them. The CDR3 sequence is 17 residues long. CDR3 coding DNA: TGTGCCAGCAGTTTATACCCCCAGGGAATTGATAATGAAAAACTGTTTTTT. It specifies CASSLYPQGIDNEKLFF.

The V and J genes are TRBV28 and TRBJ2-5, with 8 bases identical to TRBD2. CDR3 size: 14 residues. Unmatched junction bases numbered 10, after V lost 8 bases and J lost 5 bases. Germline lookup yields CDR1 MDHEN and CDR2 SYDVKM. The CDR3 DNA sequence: TGTGCCAGCGAAGAGGTGCGCGGGAGGGAGACCCAGTACTTC. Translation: CASEEVRGRETQYF.

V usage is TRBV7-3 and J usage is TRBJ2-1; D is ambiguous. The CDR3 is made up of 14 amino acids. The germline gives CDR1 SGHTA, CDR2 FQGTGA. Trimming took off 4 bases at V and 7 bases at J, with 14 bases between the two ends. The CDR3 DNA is TGTGCCAGCAGCTATCAAAACCCCCAGAATGAGCAGTTCTTC. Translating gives CASSYQNPQNEQFF.

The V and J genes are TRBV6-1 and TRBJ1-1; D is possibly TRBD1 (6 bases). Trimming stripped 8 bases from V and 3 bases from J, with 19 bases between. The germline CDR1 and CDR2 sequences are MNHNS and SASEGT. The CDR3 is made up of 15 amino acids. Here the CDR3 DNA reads TGTGCCAGCCCGAAAAGAGGGGGACAATACACTGAAGCTTTCTTT. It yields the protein CASPKRGGQYTEAFF.

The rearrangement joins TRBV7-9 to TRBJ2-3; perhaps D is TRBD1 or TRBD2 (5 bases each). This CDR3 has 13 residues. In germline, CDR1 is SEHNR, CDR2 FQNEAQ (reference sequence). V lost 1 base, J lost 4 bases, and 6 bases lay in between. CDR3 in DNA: TGTGCCAGCAGCTTAGGAGGGGCAGATACGCAGTATTTT. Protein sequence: CASSLGGADTQYF.